This T cell receptor (beta chain) was recovered during a study of glioma-infiltrating T cells after dendritic cell vaccination. Sample time point: after dendritic cell vaccination, including at tumor progression/relapse. V lost 3 bases and J 2 bases, leaving 22 bases between the germline ends. The CDR3 covers 17 residues. Germline assignment: CDR1 GTSNPN and CDR2 SVGIG (reference sequence). The assay was immunoSEQ multiplex PCR, and TCRdb's table has in-frame clones only and misses some. This table has 98,000 or so clones, less than 90% appearing once. V gene TRBV30 combines with J gene TRBJ1-1; TRBD1 is a possible D gene (5 bases). This specimen consisted of blood, obtained after dendritic cell vaccination. The sequence derives from a human donor with glioblastoma. The chain's CDR3 is CAWRTGRAQSLNTEAFF. As DNA, the CDR3 is TGTGCCTGGAGAACAGGTAGGGCGCAATCGCTAAACACTGAAGCTTTCTTT.